Each of the 2 T cell receptor beta chains below was sequenced from the same sample in a study of identical twins. MiXCR was run by TCRdb on the 5' RACE reads, yielding one entry per CDR3 protein. The sample lists 690,000 or so distinct CDR3 sequences, 8.6% occurring once. These data also formed part of another study, on yellow fever vaccine responses in identical twins.

What was sequenced was PBMCs. Receptors originate from a woman between 18 and 29 years old in good health.

The chain links TRBV4-1 to TRBJ1-6; TRBD1 agrees at 7 bases. The V gene's germline CDR1 is MGHRA and CDR2 YSYEKL. J gave up 7 bases and V 0 bases, and 6 bases lay outside the gene matches. The length of the CDR3 is 16 residues. The CDR3 sequence: CASSQEPGTANSPLHF. CDR3 bases: TGCGCCAGCAGCCAAGAGCCCGGGACAGCCAATTCACCCCTCCACTTT.

In its sample, this clonotype was seen a few times. This chain connects TRBV6-5 to TRBJ1-1, with D possibly TRBD1 on 6 matching bases. The CDR3 is 15 residues long. Germline V lookup: CDR1 MNHEY, CDR2 SVGAGI. Trimming cost V 4 bases and J 0 bases, with 12 bases left between them. Here the CDR3 reads CASSSGTLMNTEAFF. The CDR3 DNA follows: TGTGCCAGCAGTTCTGGGACACTTATGAACACTGAAGCTTTCTTT.